This T cell receptor beta chain derives from a study of molecular identifiers for immune sequencing clone quantification. The V end was cut by 5 bases, the J end by 3 bases, with 17 bases between. Germline V gene lookup returns CDR1 SGHTA and CDR2 FQGNSA. This CDR3 comprises 15 residues. With RNA at 10%, 30% or 50%, naive CD8 libraries came from approximately 20,000 to 1,000,000 sorted cells. Previously published methods and listed TCR primers were used for the bulk TCR libraries. TCRdb itself ran the PCR reads through MiXCR, one entry per CDR3 protein. The sample lists fewer than 350,000 distinct CDR3 sequences; about a fifth were seen once. This clonotype was observed at least ten times.

The genes are TRBV7-2 and TRBJ2-7; D remains ambiguous. The sequenced sample was naive CD8+ T cells from blood, with Jurkat cell RNA spiked in. Subset meaning: FACS-sorted CD8+CD4-CCR7+CD45RA+ naive T cells. The sequence was obtained from a human donor in good health. Some libraries in this study had Jurkat cell RNA spiked in. DNA of the CDR3: TGTGCCAGCAGCCCGGCGTTTGGGGTAGGCTACGAGCAGTACTTC. Translation gives CASSPAFGVGYEQYF.